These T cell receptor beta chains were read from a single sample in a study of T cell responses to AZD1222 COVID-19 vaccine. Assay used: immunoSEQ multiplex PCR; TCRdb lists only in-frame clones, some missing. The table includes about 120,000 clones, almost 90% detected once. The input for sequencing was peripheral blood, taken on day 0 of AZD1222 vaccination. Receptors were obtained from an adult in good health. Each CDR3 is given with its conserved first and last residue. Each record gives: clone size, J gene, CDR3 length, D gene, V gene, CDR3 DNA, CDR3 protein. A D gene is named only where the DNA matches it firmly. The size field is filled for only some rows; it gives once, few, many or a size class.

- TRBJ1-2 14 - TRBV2 TGTGCCAGCAGCCCTCAGTCGCCTAACTATGGCTACACCTTC CASSPQSPNYGYTF
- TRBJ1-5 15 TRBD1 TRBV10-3 TGTGCCATCAGCCTGACAGGGGCCGGCAATCAGCCCCAGCATTTT CAISLTGAGNQPQHF
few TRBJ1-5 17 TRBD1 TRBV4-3 TGCGCCAGCAGCCAAGATCCAGGGCAGGGGGCGCATCAGCCCCAGCATTTT CASSQDPGQGAHQPQHF
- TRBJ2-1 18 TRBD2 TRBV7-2 TGTGCCAGCAGCTTAATTGCCCTGGCGGGAGGGCAAGGTAGTGAGCAGTTCTTC CASSLIALAGGQGSEQFF
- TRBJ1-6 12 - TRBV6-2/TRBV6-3 TGTGCCAGCAGTAACCTCTATTCACCCCTCCACTTT CASSNLYSPLHF
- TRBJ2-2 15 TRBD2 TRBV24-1 TGTGCCACCAGTGATCCCGGACGGGGGGACGGGGAGCTGTTTTTT CATSDPGRGDGELFF
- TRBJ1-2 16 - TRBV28 TGTGCCAGCAGTCCCCTCCAGGGCAGAACTAACTATGGCTACACCTTC CASSPLQGRTNYGYTF
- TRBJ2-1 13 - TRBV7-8 TGTGCCAGCAGAGGGGACCCCTACAATGAGCAGTTCTTC CASRGDPYNEQFF
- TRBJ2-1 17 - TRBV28 TGTGCCAGCAGTTTTAGGGCAGGCAAAATTGGGGGCAATGAGCAGTTCTTC CASSFRAGKIGGNEQFF
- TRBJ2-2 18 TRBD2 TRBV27 TGTGCCAGCAGTAGGGGACTAGCGGGAGGTCACAACACCGGGGAGCTGTTTTTT CASSRGLAGGHNTGELFF
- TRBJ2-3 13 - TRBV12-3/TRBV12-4 TGTGCCAGCAGTTGGACTAGCACAGATACGCAGTATTTT CASSWTSTDTQYF
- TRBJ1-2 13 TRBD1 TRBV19 TGTGCCAGTAGCCTAACAGGGGACTATGGCTACACCTTC CASSLTGDYGYTF
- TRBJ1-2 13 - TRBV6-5 TGTGCCAGCAGTTACCCAGGGAACTATGGCTACACCTTC CASSYPGNYGYTF
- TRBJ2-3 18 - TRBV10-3 TGTGCCATCAGGTCCCCTGGGGGGGGCTCCGGGTTCATGGATACGCAGTATTTT CAIRSPGGGSGFMDTQYF
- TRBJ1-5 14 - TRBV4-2 TGTGCCAGCAGGGGTGAACAGGGAGGGAGGCCCCAGCATTTT CASRGEQGGRPQHF
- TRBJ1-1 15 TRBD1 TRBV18 TGTGCCAGCTCGGTCCGGACAGGGGTAAACACTGAAGCTTTCTTT CASSVRTGVNTEAFF
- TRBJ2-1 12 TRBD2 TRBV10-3 TGTGCCATCAGTCCTAGCGGGAATGAGCAGTTCTTC CAISPSGNEQFF
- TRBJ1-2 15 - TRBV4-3 TGCGCCAGCAGCCAAGATCGGTGGGGAACCTATGGCTACACCTTC CASSQDRWGTYGYTF
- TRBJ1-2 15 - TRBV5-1 TGCGCCAGCAGCCCGCCTACAGTTGGGAACTATGGCTACACCTTC CASSPPTVGNYGYTF
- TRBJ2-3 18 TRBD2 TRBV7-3 TGTGCCAGCAGCTTAAGGGGAGGACTAGCGGGGGGAACAGATACGCAGTATTTT CASSLRGGLAGGTDTQYF
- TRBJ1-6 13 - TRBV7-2 TGTGCCAGCAGCCCCTTCAGAAATTCACCCCTCCACTTT CASSPFRNSPLHF
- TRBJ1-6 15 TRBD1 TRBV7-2 TGTGCCAGCAGCTTAGGGGGACAGAATAATTCACCCCTCCACTTT CASSLGGQNNSPLHF
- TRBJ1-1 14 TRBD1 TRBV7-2 TGTGCCAGCAGCTCCCAGGGGGGGAACACTGAAGCTTTCTTT CASSSQGGNTEAFF
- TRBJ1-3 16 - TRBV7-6 TGTGCCAGCAGTCCAGGAGGGGGGGCAGCGGGAAACACCATATATTTT CASSPGGGAAGNTIYF
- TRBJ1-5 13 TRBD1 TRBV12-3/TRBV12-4 TGTGCCAGCAGCCGACAGGGGGCATCGCCCCAGCATTTT CASSRQGASPQHF
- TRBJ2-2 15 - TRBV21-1 TGTGCCAGCAGCAATGCCCAGGCCCACACCGGGGAGCTGTTTTTT CASSNAQAHTGELFF
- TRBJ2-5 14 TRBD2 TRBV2 TGTGCCAGCATTGTCAGCGGGGGGGTCGAGACCCAGTACTTC CASIVSGGVETQYF
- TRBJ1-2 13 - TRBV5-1 TGCGCCAGCAGCTTGACAGGCGGTCATGGCTACACCTTC CASSLTGGHGYTF
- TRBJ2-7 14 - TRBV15 TGTGCCACCAGCAGAGATAGTGGGGGGTACGAGCAGTACTTC CATSRDSGGYEQYF
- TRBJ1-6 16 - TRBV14 TGTGCCAGCAGCCAAGAGTCGGGGACATGGGACTCACCCCTCCACTTT CASSQESGTWDSPLHF
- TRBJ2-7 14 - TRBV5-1 TGCGCCAGCAGCCCGTCCGGGGCCCTCGGCGAGCAGTACTTC CASSPSGALGEQYF
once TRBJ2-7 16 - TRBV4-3 TGCGCCAGCAGCCAAGAATCAGTAGCAGGGTCCCACGAGCAGTACTTC CASSQESVAGSHEQYF
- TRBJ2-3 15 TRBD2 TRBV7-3 TGTGCCAGCAGCGTAACGGGACTAGTCACAGATACGCAGTATTTT CASSVTGLVTDTQYF
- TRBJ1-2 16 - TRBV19 TGTGCCAGTAGTAGCTTGGACCGGCGGCAGCACTATGGCTACACCTTC CASSSLDRRQHYGYTF
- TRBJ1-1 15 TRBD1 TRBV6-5 TGTGCCAGCAGGTCTGGGGGGACAGGGAACACTGAAGCTTTCTTT CASRSGGTGNTEAFF
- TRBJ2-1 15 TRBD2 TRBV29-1 TGCAGCGTTGGGTCCCTAGCGGGATCCTACAATGAGCAGTTCTTC CSVGSLAGSYNEQFF
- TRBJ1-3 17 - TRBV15 TGTGCCACCAGCAGAGGCCCCAGGGTCTACTCTGGAAACACCATATATTTT CATSRGPRVYSGNTIYF
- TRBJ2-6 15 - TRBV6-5 TGTGCCAGCAGTTACGCCCTCTCTGGGGCCAACGTCCTGACTTTC CASSYALSGANVLTF
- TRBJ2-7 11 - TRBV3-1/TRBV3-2 TGTGCCAGCAGCCGTTCCTACGAGCAGTACTTC CASSRSYEQYF